The 28 T cell receptor beta chains listed next were all sequenced from one sample in a study of siplizumab effects on memory and regulatory T cells. The repertoire was sequenced with immunoSEQ multiplex PCR; TCRdb's copy has only in-frame clones and lacks some. The sample consists of about 110,000 clones, 80% to 95% of them appearing once. Sequencing was carried out using CD4+ T cells sorted from blood. These receptors were obtained from a human donor in good health.

The chain joins TRBV4-1 to TRBJ2-1, with TRBD2 matching over 7 bases. V was clipped by 4 bases and J by 9 bases; unmatched bases: 6. CDR3 length: 13 amino acids. Germline lookup yields CDR1 MGHRA and CDR2 YSYEKL. CDR3 in amino acids: CASSPRESGEQFF. DNA for the CDR3: TGCGCCAGCAGCCCGCGGGAGAGTGGTGAGCAGTTCTTC.

This rearrangement joins TRBV6-1 to TRBJ2-7; 9 bases are a match to TRBD1. The V segment lost 1 base and the J segment 5 bases; nucleotides outside the gene matches: 3. Germline CDR1 and CDR2: MNHNS and SASEGT. CDR3 length: 14 residues. CDR3 loop: CASSEGTGVHEQYF. In DNA form, the CDR3 reads TGTGCCAGCAGTGAAGGGACAGGGGTGCACGAGCAGTACTTC.

This chain connects TRBV5-1 to TRBJ2-1; D is tentatively TRBD1 or TRBD2 (5 bases each). Trimming shortened V by 7 bases and J by 5 bases, and 16 bases separated the two germline ends. Germline assignment: CDR1 SGHRS and CDR2 YFSETQ. This CDR3 is 14 amino acids long. Written as DNA, the CDR3 is TGCGCCAGCGCCCCTCCGGGGCTCAACAATGAGCAGTTCTTC. Translation: CASAPPGLNNEQFF.

Here the CDR3 DNA reads TGTGCCAGCAGCTTAGTCGCAGATTCACCCCTCCACTTT. It translates to CASSLVADSPLHF. The chain carries TRBV11-1 and TRBJ1-6; unclear D gene. This CDR3 region has 13 residues. Trimming cost V 1 base and J 8 bases, with 6 bases left between them. Germline loops: CDR1 SGHAT, CDR2 FQDESV (reference sequence).

V gene TRBV27 combines with J gene TRBJ2-7, with 7 bases fitting TRBD1. Per the germline V gene, CDR1 is MNHEY and CDR2 is SMNVEV (reference sequence). The CDR3 consists of 12 residues. V dropped 6 bases and J dropped 4; count of bases not matched to a gene: 3. This CDR3 reads CASRGTAYEQYF. CDR3 nucleotides: TGTGCCAGCAGAGGGACAGCGTACGAGCAGTACTTC.

A single count supports this clone. The genes are TRBV5-1 and TRBJ1-5; no definite D call. The CDR3 runs 13 residues. CDR1 and CDR2 (germline): SGHRS, YFSETQ. Trimming cost V 2 bases and J 6 bases, with 9 bases left between them. The CDR3 here is CASSLSYSQPQHF. The CDR3 region has the DNA TGCGCCAGCAGCTTATCCTACAGTCAGCCCCAGCATTTT.

The CDR3 is CASSLAAGGKNIQYF. In DNA, the CDR3 is TGTGCCAGCAGCTTAGCAGCGGGGGGGAAAAACATTCAGTACTTC. The chain couples TRBV11-1 to TRBJ2-4; 10 positions agree with TRBD2. Germline V gene data show CDR1 as SGHAT and CDR2 as FQDESV (reference sequence). The CDR3 has 15 residues. The V segment lost 0 bases and the J segment 4 bases; nucleotides outside the gene matches: 0.

The chain carries TRBV6-6 and TRBJ2-7; D remains ambiguous. V lost 0 bases and J lost 2, with 5 bases in between. Germline V lookup: CDR1 MNHNY, CDR2 SVGAGI (reference sequence). The CDR3 runs to 13 residues. Here the CDR3 DNA reads TGTGCCAGCAGTTACTCGAACACCTACGAGCAGTACTTC. It yields the protein CASSYSNTYEQYF.

The rearrangement links TRBV5-4 to TRBJ1-1, with D possibly TRBD1 on 5 matching bases. Germline CDR1 and CDR2: SGHNT and YYREEE (reference sequence). Trimming left V 4 bases short and J 11 bases short, with 15 bases between. This CDR3 contains 12 residues. CDR3 nucleotide sequence: TGTGCCAGCAGCACGCCGGGACTTGCCGCTTTCTTT. This encodes CASSTPGLAAFF.

This chain uses TRBV5-1 with TRBJ2-2; possibly TRBD1 for D (5 bases). The germline V gene encodes CDR1 SGHRS and CDR2 YFSETQ. Trimming pared 5 bases from V and 0 bases from J, leaving 14 bases between. The CDR3 contains 16 residues. The CDR3 reads CASRPAGISNTGELFF. CDR3 bases: TGCGCCAGCAGGCCAGCAGGGATATCGAACACCGGGGAGCTGTTTTTT.

This chain uses TRBV5-1 with TRBJ1-2, with TRBD1 identical over 11 bases. The germline V gene encodes CDR1 SGHRS and CDR2 YFSETQ. The CDR3 covers 13 residues. With 4 bases clipped from V and 8 bases from J, the junction kept 4 bases outside the gene matches. The CDR3 coding sequence is TGCGCCAGCAGCAGGACAGGGGGCATAGGCTACACCTTC. Translated: CASSRTGGIGYTF.

This sequence joins TRBV11-1 and TRBJ2-1; no clear D. The CDR3 contains 13 residues. Trimming took off 3 bases at V and 5 bases at J, with 8 bases between the two ends. Germline loops: CDR1 SGHAT, CDR2 FQDESV (reference sequence). The CDR3 coding sequence is TGTGCCAGCAGCTTTGTCATAGACAATGAGCAGTTCTTC. Its translation is CASSFVIDNEQFF.

The CDR3 region is CASSYSGTRVRNEQFF. As DNA, the CDR3 is TGTGCCAGCAGTTACTCAGGGACTAGGGTCAGGAATGAGCAGTTCTTC. This sequence joins TRBV6-6 and TRBJ2-1, with TRBD2 identical over 8 bases. This CDR3 region has 16 residues. After removal of 0 bases from V and 7 bases from J, the junction contained 8 bases not matched to a gene. Germline CDR1 reads MNHNY; CDR2 reads SVGAGI (reference sequence).

CDR3 sequence: CASSSMGGENIQYF. The CDR3 bases are TGCGCCAGCAGCTCGATGGGCGGGGAAAACATTCAGTACTTC. The rearrangement joins TRBV5-1 to TRBJ2-4, with D perhaps TRBD2 (6 bases). CDR1 is SGHRS, CDR2 YFSETQ, per germline. This CDR3 comprises 14 residues. V lost 3 bases to trimming and J lost 5 bases, with 12 bases between them.

This chain connects TRBV27 to TRBJ2-2; TRBD1 agrees at 9 bases. Germline assignment: CDR1 MNHEY and CDR2 SMNVEV (reference sequence). Trimming at V came to 6 bases and at J to 4 bases, leaving 9 bases not matched to a gene. CDR3 length equals 16 residues. This CDR3 reads CASSRDRVGRTGELFF. In DNA, the CDR3 is TGTGCCAGCAGCCGGGACAGGGTGGGCCGCACCGGGGAGCTGTTTTTT.

The gene calls are TRBV6-1 and TRBJ2-3, with D hard to call. There are 11 residues in the CDR3. V lost 5 bases and J 5 bases, leaving 5 bases between the germline ends. The germline V gene has CDR1 MNHNS and CDR2 SASEGT. The CDR3 sequence: CASSTRDTQYF. The CDR3 DNA is TGTGCCAGCAGTACCCGAGATACGCAGTATTTT.

The chain has TRBV5-4 and TRBJ2-5; D not resolved. V lost 4 bases and J 5 bases, leaving 9 bases between the germline ends. In germline, CDR1 is SGHNT, CDR2 YYREEE (reference sequence). CDR3 length: 12 residues. The CDR3 sequence is CASSQVGETQYF. Written as DNA, the CDR3 is TGTGCCAGCAGCCAAGTGGGGGAGACCCAGTACTTC.

Written as DNA, the CDR3 is TGTGCCAGCAGCTTAATTGGACAGGGTAATTCACCCCTCCACTTT. Translation: CASSLIGQGNSPLHF. This chain links TRBV7-9 with TRBJ1-6, with 8 bases lining up with TRBD1. CDR1 and CDR2 (germline): SEHNR, FQNEAQ (reference sequence). The CDR3 totals 15 residues. The V and J ends lost 2 bases and 6 bases, in that order; junction bases with no gene match: 3.

The count of this clone is one. The chain joins TRBV7-6 to TRBJ2-3; the D is unclear. The CDR3 runs to 14 residues. Germline values: CDR1 SGHVS, CDR2 FNYEAQ. V was cut by 5 bases and J by 4 bases, with 13 bases left in between. The CDR3 nucleotides are TGTGCCAGCAGCCCCTTGAACAACCCAGATACGCAGTATTTT. This codes for CASSPLNNPDTQYF. The full variable domain, rest sourced from reference TRBV7-6 and TRBJ2-3, is GAGVSQSPRYKVTKRGQDVALRCDPISGHVSLYWYRQALGQGPEFLTYFNYEAQQDKSGLPNDRFSAERPEGSISTLTIQRTEQRDSAMYRCASSPLNNPDTQYFGPGTRLTVL.

CDR3 region: CASSPKGTGGLNIQYF. The CDR3 DNA is TGTGCCAGCAGCCCCAAGGGGACAGGGGGTTTAAACATTCAGTACTTC. The gene calls are TRBV9 and TRBJ2-4; 11 bases are shared with TRBD1. The germline CDR1 and CDR2 sequences are SGDLS and YYNGEE. There are 16 residues in the CDR3. Unmatched junction bases numbered 9, after V lost 4 bases and J lost 6 bases.

The chain is built from TRBV19 and TRBJ2-7; D gene uncertain. V was cut by 2 bases and J by 2 bases, with 7 bases left in between. Germline V gene sequence: CDR1 LNHDA, CDR2 SQIVND (reference sequence). The CDR3 is 13 residues long. CDR3 sequence reads: CASSISGPYEQYF. CDR3 in DNA: TGTGCCAGTAGTATAAGTGGGCCCTACGAGCAGTACTTC.

This clone has more than one count but fewer than ten. The rearrangement links TRBV5-1 to TRBJ1-1; a weak D match, TRBD1 (5 bases). Per germline, CDR1 SGHRS and CDR2 YFSETQ. The V end lost 6 bases, the J end lost 0 bases, and 12 bases lay between the germline ends. The CDR3 runs to 14 residues. CDR3 residues: CASKSDSLNTEAFF. The CDR3 nucleotides are TGCGCCAGCAAAAGTGACAGCCTGAACACTGAAGCTTTCTTT.

This chain joins TRBV10-1 and TRBJ2-1; 9 bases fit TRBD2. This CDR3 comprises 13 residues. Germline CDR1 and CDR2: WNHNN and SYGVQD (reference sequence). V trimming: 6 bases; J trimming: 7 bases; junction bases outside the gene matches: 4. CDR3 DNA sequence: TGCGCCAGCAGCCGTAGCGGGAGTAATGAGCAGTTCTTC. It yields the protein CASSRSGSNEQFF.

V and J are TRBV9 and TRBJ2-2; 9 positions agree with TRBD2. The germline V gene encodes CDR1 SGDLS and CDR2 YYNGEE. The CDR3 length is 18 residues. After removal of 0 bases from V and 3 bases from J, the junction contained 9 bases not matched to a gene. The CDR3 region has the DNA TGTGCCAGCAGCGTAGCTGGGGGAAGCGGGGGGTACACCGGGGAGCTGTTTTTT. Its translation: CASSVAGGSGGYTGELFF.

J is TRBJ1-1 and V is TRBV10-3; a possible D gene is TRBD1 (6 bases). This CDR3 has 14 residues. The V and J ends lost 0 bases and 4 bases respectively, with 9 bases between them. Germline V gene data show CDR1 as ENHRY and CDR2 as SYGVKD. Here the CDR3 reads CAISESKGVTEAFF. The CDR3 coding sequence is TGTGCCATCAGTGAGTCGAAGGGGGTCACTGAAGCTTTCTTT.

The chain uses TRBV29-1 and TRBJ1-2; D is uncertain. Germline V gives CDR1 SQVTM, CDR2 ANQGSEA. The V end was cut by 0 bases, the J end by 8 bases, with 10 bases between. The CDR3 consists of 12 residues. The DNA of the CDR3 is TGCAGCGTTGAAGATGGGCCGGGAGGCTACACCTTC. Amino acids: CSVEDGPGGYTF.

V and J are TRBV25-1 and TRBJ1-1; D gene uncertain. This CDR3 comprises 15 residues. V lost 2 bases and J 0 bases, leaving 10 bases between the germline ends. Germline loops: CDR1 MGHDK, CDR2 SYGVNS. Here the CDR3 DNA reads TGTGCCAGCAGTGAAGGCGGCAGTATGAACACTGAAGCTTTCTTT. Translation gives CASSEGGSMNTEAFF. Using reference TRBV25-1 and TRBJ1-1 for the parts outside the CDR3, the full variable domain is EADIYQTPRYLVIGTGKKITLECSQTMGHDKMYWYQQDPGMELHLIHYSYGVNSTEKGDLSSESTVSRIRTEHFPLTLESARPSHTSQYLCASSEGGSMNTEAFFGQGTRLTVV.

V is TRBV2 and J is TRBJ1-1; D is unresolved. The CDR3 totals 16 residues. The germline V gene encodes CDR1 SNHLY and CDR2 FYNNEI. V lost 3 bases and J 2 bases, leaving 16 bases between the germline ends. CDR3 DNA sequence: TGTGCCAGCAGTGAGTTAGGGCCTCCGGTAAACACTGAAGCTTTCTTT. This codes for CASSELGPPVNTEAFF.